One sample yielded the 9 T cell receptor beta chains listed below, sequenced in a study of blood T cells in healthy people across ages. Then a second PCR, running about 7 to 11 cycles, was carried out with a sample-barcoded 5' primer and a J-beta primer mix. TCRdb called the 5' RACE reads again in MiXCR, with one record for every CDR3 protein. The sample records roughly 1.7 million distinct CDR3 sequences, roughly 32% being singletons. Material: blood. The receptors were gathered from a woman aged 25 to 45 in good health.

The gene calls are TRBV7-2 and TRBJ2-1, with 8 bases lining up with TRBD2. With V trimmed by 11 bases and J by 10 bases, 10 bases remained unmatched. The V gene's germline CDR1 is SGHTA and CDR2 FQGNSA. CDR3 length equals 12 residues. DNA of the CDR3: TGTGCCCGCGGGGGGAGGATTGGAGAGCAGTTCTTC. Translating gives CARGGRIGEQFF.

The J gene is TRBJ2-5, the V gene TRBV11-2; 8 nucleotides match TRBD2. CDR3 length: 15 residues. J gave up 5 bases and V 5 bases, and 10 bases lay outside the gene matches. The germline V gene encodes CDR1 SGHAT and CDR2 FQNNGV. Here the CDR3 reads CASSEIAGYLETQYF. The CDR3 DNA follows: TGTGCCAGCAGCGAAATAGCGGGGTATTTGGAGACCCAGTACTTC.

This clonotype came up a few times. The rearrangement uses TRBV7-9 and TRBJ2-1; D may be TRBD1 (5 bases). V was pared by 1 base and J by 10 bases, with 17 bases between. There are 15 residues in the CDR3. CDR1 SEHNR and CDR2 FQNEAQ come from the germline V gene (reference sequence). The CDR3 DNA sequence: TGTGCCAGCAGCTTAGTTCCAGGGATGTACTACGAGCAGTTCTTC. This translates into CASSLVPGMYYEQFF. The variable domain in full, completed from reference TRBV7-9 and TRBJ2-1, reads DTGVSQNPRHKITKRGQNVTFRCDPISEHNRLYWYRQTLGQGPEFLTYFQNEAQLEKSRLLSDRFSAERPKGSFSTLEIQRTEQGDSAMYLCASSLVPGMYYEQFFGPGTRLTVL.

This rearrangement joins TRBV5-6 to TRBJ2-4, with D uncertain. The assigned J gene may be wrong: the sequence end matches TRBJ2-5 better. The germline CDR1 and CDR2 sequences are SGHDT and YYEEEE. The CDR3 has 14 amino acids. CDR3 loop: CASTLEPHQETQYF. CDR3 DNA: TGTGCCAGCACCTTAGAGCCGCACCAAGAGACCCAGTACTTC.

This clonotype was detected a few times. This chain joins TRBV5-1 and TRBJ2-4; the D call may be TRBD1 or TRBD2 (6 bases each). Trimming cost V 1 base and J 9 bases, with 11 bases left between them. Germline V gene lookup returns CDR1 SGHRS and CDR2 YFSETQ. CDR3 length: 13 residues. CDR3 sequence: CASSLKGGGIQYF. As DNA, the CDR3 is TGCGCCAGCAGCTTGAAGGGGGGAGGCATTCAGTACTTC.

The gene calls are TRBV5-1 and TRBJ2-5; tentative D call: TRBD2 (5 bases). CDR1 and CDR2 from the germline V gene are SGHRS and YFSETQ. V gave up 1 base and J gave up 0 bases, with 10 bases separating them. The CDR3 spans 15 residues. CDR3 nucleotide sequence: TGCGCCAGCAGCTTGTTCTCGCGGGACCAAGAGACCCAGTACTTC. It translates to CASSLFSRDQETQYF.

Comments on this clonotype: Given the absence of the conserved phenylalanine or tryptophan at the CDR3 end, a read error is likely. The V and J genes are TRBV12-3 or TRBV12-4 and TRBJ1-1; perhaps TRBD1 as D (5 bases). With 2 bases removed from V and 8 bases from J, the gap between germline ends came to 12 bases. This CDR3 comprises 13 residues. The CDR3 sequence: CASSLMAGTEAFL. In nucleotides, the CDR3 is TGTGCCAGCAGTTTAATGGCAGGGACCGAAGCTTTCTTG.

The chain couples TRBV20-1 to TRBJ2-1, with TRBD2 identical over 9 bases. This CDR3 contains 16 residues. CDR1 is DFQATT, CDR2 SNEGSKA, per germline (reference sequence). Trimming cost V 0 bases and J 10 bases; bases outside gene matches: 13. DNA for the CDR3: TGCAGTGCTAGAGATCCCAGCGGGAGGCCCTACGAGGAGCAGTTCTTC. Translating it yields CSARDPSGRPYEEQFF.

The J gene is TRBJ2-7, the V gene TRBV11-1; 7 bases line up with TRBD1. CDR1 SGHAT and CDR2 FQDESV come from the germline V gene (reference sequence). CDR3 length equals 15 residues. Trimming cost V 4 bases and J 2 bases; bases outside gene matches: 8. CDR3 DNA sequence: TGTGCCAGCAGCTGGGTTACAGGGGCCGCCTACGAGCAGTACTTC. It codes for CASSWVTGAAYEQYF.